This T cell receptor beta chain comes out of a study of CD8+ T cells in alopecia areata. Germline loops: CDR1 SGHTA, CDR2 FQGNSA. The CDR3 consists of 15 residues. V lost 2 bases and J lost 5; bases outside the gene matches: 5. It was cDNA, reverse transcribed from extracted RNA, that served as the sequencing template. Here immunoSEQ multiplex PCR was the method, and the copy in TCRdb shows in-frame clones only, minus some. The data hold 150,000 or so clones, with roughly three fifths observed a single time. Sample: CD4+ T cells sorted from blood, taken at week 0. J is TRBJ2-5 and V is TRBV7-2; 10 nucleotides agree with TRBD2. The origin of this receptor is a human donor with alopecia areata. The CDR3 sequence: CASSLTGLASETQYF. CDR3 DNA sequence: TGTGCCAGCAGCTTAACGGGACTAGCGTCTGAGACCCAGTACTTC.